This entry concerns a single T cell receptor (beta chain). What it binds is not known. A sample-barcoded 5' primer and a J-beta primer mix were used in a second PCR of about 6 to 12 cycles. TCRdb independently ran MiXCR on the 5' RACE reads; one entry per CDR3 protein. This table has roughly 1,300,000 distinct CDR3 sequences, almost 60% appearing once. These data belong to a study of blood T cells in healthy people across ages. The germline gives CDR1 SGHTA, CDR2 FQGNSA. Deletions cut 5 bases from V and 6 bases from J, with 23 bases between. The CDR3 sequence is 16 residues long. Study-wide results and limits: Fewer expanded clones and more diversity marked long-lived versus aged donors.

The receptor's source is a man between 18 and 29 years old in good health. The chain is built from TRBV7-2 and TRBJ2-7, with D perhaps TRBD1 (6 bases). The specimen was blood. The CDR3, as DNA: TGTGCCAGCAGCGCCCTCATAAGGGGGTTCAGTAGCGAGCAGTACTTC. It specifies CASSALIRGFSSEQYF.